Below, 10 T cell receptor beta chains from the same sample are listed, as sequenced in a study of T cell clusters in autoimmune cytopenias. Multiplex touch-down PCR amplified TRB using TRB-A and TRB-B pools in one tube. TCRdb reprocessed the multiplex PCR reads; each CDR3 protein has one entry and no DNA is given. The sample includes about 5,900 distinct CDR3 sequences. TRB amplification used around 270 ng of peripheral blood genomic DNA. Specimen: peripheral blood. Receptor source: a human donor with an autoimmune cytopenia or autoimmune hepatitis (not recorded which).

The chain employs TRBV30 and TRBJ1-2; TCRdb names TRBD1, which stays unverified in the absence of DNA. The germline V gene encodes CDR1 GTSNPN and CDR2 SVGIG (reference sequence). The CDR3 extends over 16 amino acids. CDR3 sequence reads: CAWSAGTGGDYYGYTF.

This clonotype is labeled medium-sized (0.01 to 0.1%) based on frequency. The rearrangement links TRBV6-6 to TRBJ1-1; TCRdb's D call of TRBD1 is untestable without DNA. The CDR3 is 15 residues long. Germline values: CDR1 MNHNY, CDR2 SVGAGI (reference sequence). This CDR3 is CASATEGGTDTEAFF.

This clonotype ranks as medium-sized (0.01 to 0.1%) in terms of frequency. This chain's CDR3 is CASSIDVIQETQYF. The chain recombines TRBV19 with TRBJ2-5. The CDR3 runs to 14 residues. CDR1 and CDR2 (germline): LNHDA, SQIVND (reference sequence). The full variable domain, with the rest looked up from reference TRBV19 and TRBJ2-5, is DGGITQSPKYLFRKEGQNVTLSCEQNLNHDAMYWYRQDPGQGLRLIYYSQIVNDFQKGDIAEGYSVSREKKESFPLTVTSAQKNPTAFYLCASSIDVIQETQYFGPGTRLLVL.

Its frequency marks this clonotype as medium-sized. The chain couples TRBV7-6 to TRBJ2-3; TCRdb's assignment of TRBD1 cannot be checked, as there is no DNA. The CDR3 totals 14 residues. Looked up from germline, CDR1 is SGHVS and CDR2 is FNYEAQ. The CDR3 sequence: CASSSGTGVDTQYF.

The genes are TRBV18 and TRBJ2-5; TCRdb calls TRBD2, which cannot be checked without DNA. This CDR3 has 16 residues. Germline V gene data show CDR1 as KGHSH and CDR2 as LQKENI. The chain's CDR3 is CASSPLPTSRKETQYF.

This clonotype ranks as medium-sized in terms of frequency. The chain links TRBV6-5 to TRBJ1-6; the D call from TCRdb, TRBD1, cannot be confirmed without DNA. CDR1 is MNHEY and CDR2 is SVGAGI in the germline V gene. This CDR3 is built from 16 residues. This chain's CDR3 is CASRPRVTDRFSPLHF.

Measured by frequency, this clonotype is medium-sized. J is TRBJ2-5 and V is TRBV30; TCRdb's D call, TRBD2, is unchecked because there is no DNA. The CDR3 is made up of 16 amino acids. Germline V gives CDR1 GTSNPN, CDR2 SVGIG (reference sequence). CDR3 sequence: CAWRNTSGGFQETQYF.

In terms of frequency, this clonotype is medium-sized (0.01 to 0.1%). The rearrangement joins TRBV19 to TRBJ2-2. Germline-derived CDR1 and CDR2 are LNHDA and SQIVND (reference sequence). CDR3 length: 13 amino acids. The CDR3 loop reads CASSKEGTGELFF.

The chain joins TRBV10-3 to TRBJ1-1. CDR1 is ENHRY and CDR2 is SYGVKD in the germline V gene. The CDR3 loop spans 14 amino acids. CDR3 sequence reads: CAISEKEWVTEAFF.

This chain connects TRBV6-1 to TRBJ2-1; there is no DNA to check the TCRdb D call of TRBD1. Germline assignment: CDR1 MNHNS and CDR2 SASEGT. The CDR3 is made up of 15 amino acids. CDR3 residues: CASSSLGIGLNEQFF.